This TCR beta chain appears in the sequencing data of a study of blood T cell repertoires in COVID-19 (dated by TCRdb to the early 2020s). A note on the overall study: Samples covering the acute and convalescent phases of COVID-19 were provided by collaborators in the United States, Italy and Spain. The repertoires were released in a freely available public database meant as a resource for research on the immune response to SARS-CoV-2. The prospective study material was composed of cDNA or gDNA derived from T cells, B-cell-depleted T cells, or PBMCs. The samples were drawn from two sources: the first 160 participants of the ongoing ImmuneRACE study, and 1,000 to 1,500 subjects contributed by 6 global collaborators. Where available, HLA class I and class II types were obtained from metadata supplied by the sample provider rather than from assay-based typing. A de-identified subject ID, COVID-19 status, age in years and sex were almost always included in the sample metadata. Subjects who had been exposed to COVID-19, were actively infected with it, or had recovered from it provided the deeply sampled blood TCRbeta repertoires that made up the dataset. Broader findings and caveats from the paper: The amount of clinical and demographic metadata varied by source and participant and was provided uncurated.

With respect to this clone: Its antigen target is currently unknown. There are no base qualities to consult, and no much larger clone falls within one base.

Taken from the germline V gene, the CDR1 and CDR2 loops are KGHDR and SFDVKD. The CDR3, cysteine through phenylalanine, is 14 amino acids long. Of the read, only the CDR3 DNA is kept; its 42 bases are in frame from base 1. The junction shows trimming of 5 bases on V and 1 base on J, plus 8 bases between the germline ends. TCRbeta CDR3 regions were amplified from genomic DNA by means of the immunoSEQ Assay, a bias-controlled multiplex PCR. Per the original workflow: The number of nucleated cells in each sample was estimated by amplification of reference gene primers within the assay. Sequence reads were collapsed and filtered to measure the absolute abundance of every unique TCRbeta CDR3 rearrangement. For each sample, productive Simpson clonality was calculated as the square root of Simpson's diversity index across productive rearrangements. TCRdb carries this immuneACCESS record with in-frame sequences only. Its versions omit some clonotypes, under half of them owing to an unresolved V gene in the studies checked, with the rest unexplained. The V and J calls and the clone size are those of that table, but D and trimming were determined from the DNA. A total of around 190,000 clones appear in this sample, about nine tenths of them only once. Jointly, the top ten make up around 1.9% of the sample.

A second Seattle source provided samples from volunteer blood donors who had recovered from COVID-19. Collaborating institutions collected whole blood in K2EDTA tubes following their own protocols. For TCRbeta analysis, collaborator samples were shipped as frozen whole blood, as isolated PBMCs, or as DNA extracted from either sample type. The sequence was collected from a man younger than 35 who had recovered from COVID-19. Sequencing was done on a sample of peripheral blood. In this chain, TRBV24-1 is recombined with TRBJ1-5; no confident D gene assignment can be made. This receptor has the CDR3 CATSGGGSNQPQHF. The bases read TGTGCCACCAGTGGGGGAGGGAGCAATCAGCCCCAGCATTTT.